Below, one T cell receptor beta chain is given with its context. Antigen specificity is unknown. The sample originates from a study of neoadjuvant nivolumab and ipilimumab in lung cancer. Study outcomes and limitations: Blood richness before therapy tracked richness in tumors resected after neoadjuvant therapy.

The data were produced by immunoSEQ multiplex PCR, yet TCRdb's version contains in-frame clones alone and is incomplete. The sample holds 19,000 or so clones, roughly 79% seen once. V was shortened by 6 bases and J by 6 bases, with 20 bases between the two germline ends. The CDR3 covers 15 residues. Germline CDR1 and CDR2: MGHRA and YSYEKL. The rearrangement uses TRBV4-1 and TRBJ1-1, with D uncertain. The sequences come from tumor tissue, collected after neoadjuvant nivolumab, alone or with ipilimumab, at or shortly before surgery. The TCR originated in an adult with non-small cell lung cancer. CDR3 residues: CASSVNLGVRPEAFF. The DNA of the CDR3 is TGCGCCAGCAGTGTTAATTTGGGCGTTCGTCCTGAAGCTTTCTTT.